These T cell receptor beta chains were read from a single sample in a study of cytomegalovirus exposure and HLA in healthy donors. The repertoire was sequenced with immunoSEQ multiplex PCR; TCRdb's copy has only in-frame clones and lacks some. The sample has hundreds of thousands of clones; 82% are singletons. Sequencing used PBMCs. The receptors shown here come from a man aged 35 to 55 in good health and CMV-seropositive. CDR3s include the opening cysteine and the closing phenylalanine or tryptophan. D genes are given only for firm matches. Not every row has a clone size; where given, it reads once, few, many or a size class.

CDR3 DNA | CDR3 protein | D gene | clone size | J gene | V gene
TGTGCCAGCAGCCCTATAGCGGGAGGGCCCGAGCAGTTCTTC | CASSPIAGGPEQFF | TRBD2 | . | TRBJ2-1 | TRBV7-3
TGTGCCAGCACTGACAGGGGAAGGGAGCAGTACTTC | CASTDRGREQYF | TRBD1 | . | TRBJ2-7 | TRBV2
TGCGCCAGCAGCCAAGACGCGTTTGGCTATGGCTACACCTTC | CASSQDAFGYGYTF | . | once | TRBJ1-2 | TRBV4-1
TGTGCCAGCAGTGTAGGGACTAGCGGGAGGGGGGCCGGGGAGCTGTTTTTT | CASSVGTSGRGAGELFF | TRBD2 | . | TRBJ2-2 | TRBV25-1
TGCGCCAGCAGCTTGGATATGAGGAACACTGAAGCTTTCTTT | CASSLDMRNTEAFF | . | . | TRBJ1-1 | TRBV5-1
TGCGCCAGCAGCTTGACGGTAGCGGGAGTACAAGAGACCCAGTACTTC | CASSLTVAGVQETQYF | TRBD2 | . | TRBJ2-5 | TRBV5-1
TGTGCCAGCAGCGGGCAGGGGGCAGTCAACGTCCTGACTTTC | CASSGQGAVNVLTF | TRBD1 | . | TRBJ2-6 | TRBV9
TGTGCCAGCAGTCCCGGCAGGGCCAATGAGCAGTTCTTC | CASSPGRANEQFF | . | . | TRBJ2-1 | TRBV6-6
TGTGCCAGCAGCCCCCGGGGTTTTGAGACCCAGTACTTC | CASSPRGFETQYF | . | . | TRBJ2-5 | TRBV11-3
TGTGCCAGCAGTTTATCCAGGGGCGAAAGAGGAAAACTGTTTTTT | CASSLSRGERGKLFF | . | . | TRBJ1-4 | TRBV27
TGTGCCAGCAGTGAAGCAGGACAGATTTATAGCAATCAGCCCCAGCATTTT | CASSEAGQIYSNQPQHF | . | . | TRBJ1-5 | TRBV6-1
TGTGCCAGCAGCTCTTTAGAAGTTATGCTCAATGAGCAGTTCTTC | CASSSLEVMLNEQFF | . | . | TRBJ2-1 | TRBV5-6
TGTGCCAGCAGCAACAGTCGGACAGGGGGGTCAGAAGCTTTCTTT | CASSNSRTGGSEAFF | TRBD1 | once | TRBJ1-1 | TRBV27
TGTGCCAGTAGTATAGATCGAGGCAGGGCGGACTATGGCTACACCTTC | CASSIDRGRADYGYTF | . | . | TRBJ1-2 | TRBV19
TGTGCCAGCAGATACGTTACGCGTGGAGGGACAGGGTTCAGGGGCTATAGCAATCAGCCCCAGCATTTT | CASRYVTRGGTGFRGYSNQPQHF | TRBD1 | . | TRBJ1-5 | TRBV28
TGTGCCAGCAGCCCCCGGACAGGCATAAACACTGAAGCTTTCTTT | CASSPRTGINTEAFF | TRBD1 | . | TRBJ1-1 | TRBV9
TGTGCCAGTTCACCCGTCCGCGGCGTTGAAGCTTTCTTT | CASSPVRGVEAFF | . | . | TRBJ1-1 | TRBV19
TGTGCCATCAGTGTGGGACACCCCTACTACGAGCAGTACTTC | CAISVGHPYYEQYF | . | . | TRBJ2-7 | TRBV10-3
TGTGCCAGCGTCGGGACTAGCGGGAGGGGGTCCTACGAGCAGTACTTC | CASVGTSGRGSYEQYF | TRBD2 | . | TRBJ2-7 | TRBV27
TGTGCCAGCAGTCACGACCGGGGGACTAGCGGGGGAGGGGAGACCCAGTACTTC | CASSHDRGTSGGGETQYF | TRBD2 | . | TRBJ2-5 | TRBV5-4
TGCAGCGTTGGGACAGAGCTCTACACCTTC | CSVGTELYTF | . | . | TRBJ1-2 | TRBV29-1
TGCGCCAGCAGCCAAGGACGACAGGGAACCTATGGCTACACCTTC | CASSQGRQGTYGYTF | TRBD1 | . | TRBJ1-2 | TRBV4-1
TGTGCCAGCAGTACCCAGGACAGGGAGGGGAGCGGGCAGTACTTC | CASSTQDREGSGQYF | . | . | TRBJ2-7 | TRBV28
TGCGCCAGCAGCCGTCGGACAGGGGGTTCGGACACTGAAGCTTTCTTT | CASSRRTGGSDTEAFF | TRBD1 | . | TRBJ1-1 | TRBV5-1
TGTGCCAGCAGTTCCAGTTCTAGAGGAAAGACCCAGTACTTC | CASSSSSRGKTQYF | . | . | TRBJ2-5 | TRBV6-5
TGCGCCAGCAGCCCCCGCCCTCGAGTAGTCCCCGGGGCTAATGAAAAACTGTTTTTT | CASSPRPRVVPGANEKLFF | . | . | TRBJ1-4 | TRBV5-1
TGTGCCAGCAGACAGGGGGGCAACACCGGGGAGCTGTTTTTT | CASRQGGNTGELFF | TRBD1 | . | TRBJ2-2 | TRBV2
TGTGCCAGCAGCCCAGAGGGCCGGGATCAGCCCCAGCATTTT | CASSPEGRDQPQHF | . | . | TRBJ1-5 | TRBV9
TGTGCCAGCAGTCCCGGGACAGGGGTTGGCTACACCTTC | CASSPGTGVGYTF | TRBD1 | . | TRBJ1-2 | TRBV27
TGTGCCAGCAGCTCCCCCGTGCAGGGCTACACCTTC | CASSSPVQGYTF | . | . | TRBJ1-2 | TRBV6-5
TGCACCAGCAGCTTCGAACAGGGTTTCTACAATGAGCAGTTCTTC | CTSSFEQGFYNEQFF | . | . | TRBJ2-1 | TRBV5-1
TGTGCCTGGAGTCAAGACAGGGCGATAGCGGGAGGACTAGCCAAAAACATTCAGTACTTC | CAWSQDRAIAGGLAKNIQYF | TRBD2 | once | TRBJ2-4 | TRBV30
TGTGCCAGCAGTTCACGACAGGTGGGGCAGTTCTTC | CASSSRQVGQFF | . | . | TRBJ2-1 | TRBV6-5
TGCGCCAGCAGCTTGGCTGGGACAGGAGAAACTGAAGCTTTCTTT | CASSLAGTGETEAFF | TRBD1 | once | TRBJ1-1 | TRBV5-1
TGTGCCAGTCACAGGGGGCGCGTGGGTGAGGAAAAACTGTTTTTT | CASHRGRVGEEKLFF | TRBD1 | . | TRBJ1-4 | TRBV19
TGTGCCAGCAGTCCTGCCCCCGGGACAGGGATCTACGAGCAGTACTTC | CASSPAPGTGIYEQYF | TRBD1 | . | TRBJ2-7 | TRBV27
TGCGCCAGCAGCTTGGACGGAGGCTACGAGCAGTACTTC | CASSLDGGYEQYF | . | . | TRBJ2-7 | TRBV5-1
TGTGCCATCAGTGACCACGAGGGACAGGGCGAGCAGTACTTC | CAISDHEGQGEQYF | TRBD1 | few | TRBJ2-7 | TRBV10-3
TGTGCCAGCACCCTCTCGCGCGGAACCCCCCAGGAGACCCAGTACTTC | CASTLSRGTPQETQYF | . | few | TRBJ2-5 | TRBV2
TGTGCCAGCAGTGCCCGGACAGGGGGTAACTATGGCTACACCTTC | CASSARTGGNYGYTF | TRBD1 | . | TRBJ1-2 | TRBV2
TGTGCCGGGGGGGCAGGGGCCCACGAGCAGTACTTC | CAGGAGAHEQYF | . | few | TRBJ2-7 | TRBV6-1
TGTGCCAGCAGTTTAGAACAGCCTGGGAACACTGAAGCTTTCTTT | CASSLEQPGNTEAFF | . | . | TRBJ1-1 | TRBV28
TGTGCCAGTAGTATATTTCGAGGCCGGGACACTGAAGCTTTCTTT | CASSIFRGRDTEAFF | . | . | TRBJ1-1 | TRBV19
TGTGCCAGCAGGTCCGGGGGATCGGGCTATGGCTACACCTTC | CASRSGGSGYGYTF | . | . | TRBJ1-2 | TRBV6-5
TGCAGCGTTGCGGTAGGACAGGGGGACTACGAGCAGTACTTC | CSVAVGQGDYEQYF | TRBD1 | few | TRBJ2-7 | TRBV29-1
TGTGCCTCTGGACAGAATCAGGCCAAAAACATTCAGTACTTC | CASGQNQAKNIQYF | . | . | TRBJ2-4 | TRBV30
TGCAGTGCTCGACTAGCCGGGGAGCTGTTTTTT | CSARLAGELFF | . | . | TRBJ2-2 | TRBV20-1
TGCAGCGTTGAGTGGGGGGACAGGGTAACCCACAATGAGCAGTTCTTC | CSVEWGDRVTHNEQFF | TRBD1 | . | TRBJ2-1 | TRBV29-1
TGTGCCAGCAGCTCCACCCCGGGACTGAACACCGGGGAGCTGTTTTTT | CASSSTPGLNTGELFF | . | . | TRBJ2-2 | TRBV7-6
TGTGCCAGTAGTGGGGCTGCCCTGGGAGAAAAACTGTTTTTT | CASSGAALGEKLFF | . | . | TRBJ1-4 | TRBV19
TGCAGCGTCCCCCCGGGCAGGGGGATTGAGGGCTACACCTTC | CSVPPGRGIEGYTF | TRBD1 | . | TRBJ1-2 | TRBV29-1
TGTGCCAGCAGTTATGAGATACGCCGCATGAACACTGAAGCTTTCTTT | CASSYEIRRMNTEAFF | . | . | TRBJ1-1 | TRBV6-5
TGTGCCAGCAGTTTATTCGGACAGGACCCGAATGAAAAACTGTTTTTT | CASSLFGQDPNEKLFF | TRBD1 | . | TRBJ1-4 | TRBV27
TGTGCCAGCAGCAAAGGGGCAGTTAGCAATCAGCCCCAGCATTTT | CASSKGAVSNQPQHF | . | . | TRBJ1-5 | TRBV21-1
TGTGCCAGCAGCTCAGTGAACACTGAAGCTTTCTTT | CASSSVNTEAFF | . | . | TRBJ1-1 | TRBV5-6
TGTGCCAGCAGGGAGGGACAGGGGATGAACACTGAAGCTTTCTTT | CASREGQGMNTEAFF | TRBD1 | many | TRBJ1-1 | TRBV2
TGTGCCAGCAGTTACTCGAGGACTAGGGGTTACAATGAGCAGTTCTTC | CASSYSRTRGYNEQFF | TRBD2 | . | TRBJ2-1 | TRBV6-5